One and the same sample provided the 26 T cell receptor beta chains below, sequenced in a study of Ad26.COV2.S vaccination and SARS-CoV-2 variants. Profiling relied on immunoSEQ multiplex PCR, and the TCRdb table lists in-frame clones only, not all of them. The repertoire includes over 400,000 clones, 85% to 90% of them detected once, and about 2.7% sits in the top ten. Treatment of the sample: about 20 received Ad26.COV2.S at low or high dose, single or two shots; roughly five received placebo; per-sample allocation not given. Specimen acquisition occurred on day 63 following the initial vaccine or placebo injection. The sequencing used peripheral blood, collected in a trial of Ad26.COV2.S vaccine versus placebo. The receptors were gathered from a person between 18 and 59 years old who received the Ad26.COV2.S COVID-19 vaccine or a placebo.

This chain connects TRBV9 to TRBJ2-4, with 10 bases lining up with TRBD1. Unmatched junction bases numbered 6, after V lost 4 bases and J lost 8 bases. CDR1 SGDLS and CDR2 YYNGEE come from the germline V gene. This CDR3 comprises 14 residues. CDR3 region: CASSSRTGGHIQYF. The CDR3, as DNA: TGTGCCAGCAGCTCACGGACAGGGGGACACATTCAGTACTTC.

The rearrangement uses TRBV7-2 and TRBJ1-4, with D hard to call. CDR3 length equals 13 residues. V lost 6 bases to trimming and J lost 7 bases, with 12 bases between them. The germline gives CDR1 SGHTA, CDR2 FQGNSA. CDR3 protein: CASSGQFREKLFF. In DNA, the CDR3 is TGTGCCAGCAGTGGGCAGTTCCGTGAAAAACTGTTTTTT.

The chain joins TRBV5-1 to TRBJ2-1, with D hard to call. V was cut by 0 bases and J by 6 bases, with 7 bases left in between. This CDR3 comprises 13 residues. The germline CDR1 and CDR2 sequences are SGHRS and YFSETQ. The chain's CDR3 is CASSLAVTNEQFF. In DNA, the CDR3 is TGCGCCAGCAGCTTGGCCGTCACCAATGAGCAGTTCTTC.

The chain's CDR3 is CASSPARTAEETQYF. As DNA, the CDR3 is TGTGCCAGCTCACCAGCGCGGACGGCTGAAGAGACCCAGTACTTC. This chain joins TRBV18 and TRBJ2-5; D is undetermined. Germline V gene data show CDR1 as KGHSH and CDR2 as LQKENI. CDR3 length: 15 residues. The V gene lost 2 bases and the J gene lost 3 bases, with 13 bases spanning the gap.

This chain joins TRBV9 and TRBJ2-2, with D possibly matching TRBD1 (6 bases). The V end was cut by 0 bases, the J end by 10 bases, with 10 bases between. The CDR3 has 13 amino acids. Germline CDR1 reads SGDLS; CDR2 reads YYNGEE. Here the CDR3 reads CASSVVGGEELFF. The CDR3 DNA is TGTGCCAGCAGCGTAGTAGGGGGAGAGGAGCTGTTTTTT.

The chain couples TRBV19 to TRBJ2-7, with D uncertain. Trimming shortened V by 10 bases and J by 2 bases, and 15 bases separated the two germline ends. The length of the CDR3 is 13 residues. Germline V gene data show CDR1 as LNHDA and CDR2 as SQIVND (reference sequence). The CDR3 nucleotides are TGTGCCACTACGCAGGACGGAGCCTACGAGCAGTACTTC. Translated: CATTQDGAYEQYF. The whole variable domain, remainder taken from reference TRBV19 and TRBJ2-7, is DGGITQSPKYLFRKEGQNVTLSCEQNLNHDAMYWYRQDPGQGLRLIYYSQIVNDFQKGDIAEGYSVSREKKESFPLTVTSAQKNPTAFYLCATTQDGAYEQYFGPGTRLTVT.

V gene TRBV9 combines with J gene TRBJ2-7, with 9 bases matching TRBD1. Germline V CDR1 and CDR2: SGDLS, YYNGEE. The ends lost 7 bases at V and 6 bases at J; junction bases unmatched: 11. This CDR3 spans 14 amino acids. This CDR3 reads CASSGGTGKFEQYF. DNA for the CDR3: TGTGCCAGCTCAGGCGGGACAGGGAAATTCGAGCAGTACTTC.

Only a few counts were recorded for this clone. The rearrangement joins TRBV7-2 to TRBJ1-5; D unresolved. V was cut by 4 bases and J by 0 bases, with 4 bases left in between. Germline CDR1 and CDR2: SGHTA and FQGNSA. CDR3 size: 13 residues. The CDR3 protein is CASSWVSNQPQHF. DNA of the CDR3: TGTGCCAGCAGCTGGGTTAGCAATCAGCCCCAGCATTTT.

This clone was observed a single time. The genes are TRBV7-2 and TRBJ1-6; 7 bases match TRBD1. This CDR3 has 16 amino acids. The trim removed 5 bases at V and 3 bases at J, leaving 7 bases unmatched. From germline, CDR1 is SGHTA and CDR2 FQGNSA. This chain's CDR3 is CASSLGGTDYNSPLHF. As DNA, the CDR3 is TGTGCCAGCAGCCTAGGCGGGACAGACTATAATTCACCCCTCCACTTT.

This chain connects TRBV10-3 to TRBJ2-3; D is undetermined. Germline CDR1 is ENHRY and CDR2 is SYGVKD. V lost 3 bases and J lost 3, with 10 bases in between. CDR3 length: 14 amino acids. DNA of the CDR3: TGTGCCATCAGTGAAGGTTTAAGGACAGATACGCAGTATTTT. Translated: CAISEGLRTDTQYF.

This sequence joins TRBV7-9 and TRBJ2-3; perhaps TRBD1 as D (6 bases). Trimming left V 0 bases short and J 0 bases short, with 16 bases between. CDR1 and CDR2 from the germline V gene are SEHNR and FQNEAQ (reference sequence). The CDR3 covers 18 residues. CDR3 region: CASSLAETGLPSTDTQYF. CDR3 DNA sequence: TGTGCCAGCAGCTTAGCCGAAACAGGGCTTCCTAGCACAGATACGCAGTATTTT.

This chain uses TRBV7-9 with TRBJ2-2; no clear D. The CDR3 runs to 13 residues. V lost 3 bases to trimming and J lost 6 bases, with 8 bases between them. Germline CDR1 and CDR2: SEHNR and FQNEAQ (reference sequence). This chain's CDR3 is CASSLGRPGELFF. CDR3 DNA sequence: TGTGCCAGCAGCTTGGGCCGTCCCGGGGAGCTGTTTTTT.

The chain combines TRBV7-9 with TRBJ2-5; weak D call: TRBD1 (5 bases). Germline assignment: CDR1 SEHNR and CDR2 FQNEAQ (reference sequence). The CDR3 loop spans 14 amino acids. Deletions cut 4 bases from V and 5 bases from J, with 14 bases between. The CDR3 DNA sequence: TGTGCCAGCAGCTCTCCCCAGGGTCGGGAGACCCAGTACTTC. Translated: CASSSPQGRETQYF.

The chain couples TRBV27 to TRBJ2-1, with 12 bases fitting TRBD2. Germline V gene data show CDR1 as MNHEY and CDR2 as SMNVEV (reference sequence). This CDR3 region has 17 residues. V gave up 5 bases and J gave up 8 bases; unmatched junction bases: 13. The CDR3 DNA follows: TGTGCCAGCAGTCCCGCTAGCGGGAGGGCCAGGATGGATGAGCAGTTCTTC. Protein sequence: CASSPASGRARMDEQFF.

This rearrangement joins TRBV5-8 to TRBJ1-5; D gene ambiguous. This CDR3 has 17 residues. V lost 1 base and J lost 2, with 16 bases in between. Germline V gene lookup returns CDR1 SGHTS and CDR2 YDEGEE. The CDR3 protein is CASSLTAFRDGNQPQHF. CDR3 in DNA: TGTGCCAGCAGCTTGACGGCATTCAGAGATGGCAATCAGCCCCAGCATTTT.

This rearrangement joins TRBV5-1 to TRBJ2-3; no definite D call. The CDR3 loop spans 15 amino acids. Germline assignment: CDR1 SGHRS and CDR2 YFSETQ. V lost 0 bases and J lost 1, with 9 bases in between. In DNA, the CDR3 is TGCGCCAGCAGCTTGGGCTGGGCTGGCACAGATACGCAGTATTTT. Translating gives CASSLGWAGTDTQYF.

This rearrangement joins TRBV19 to TRBJ2-4; D not resolved. Germline assignment: CDR1 LNHDA and CDR2 SQIVND (reference sequence). V dropped 6 bases and J dropped 0 bases, with 9 bases sitting between them. The length of the CDR3 is 14 residues. The CDR3 region has the DNA TGTGCCAGTAGCCAACGGCTAGCCAAAAACATTCAGTACTTC. This encodes CASSQRLAKNIQYF. Full variable domain (missing parts from reference TRBV19 and TRBJ2-4): DGGITQSPKYLFRKEGQNVTLSCEQNLNHDAMYWYRQDPGQGLRLIYYSQIVNDFQKGDIAEGYSVSREKKESFPLTVTSAQKNPTAFYLCASSQRLAKNIQYFGAGTRLSVL.

This sequence joins TRBV7-2 and TRBJ2-7, with D uncertain. V lost 5 bases to trimming and J lost 2 bases, with 7 bases between them. The V gene's germline CDR1 is SGHTA and CDR2 FQGNSA. The CDR3 consists of 12 residues. The CDR3 reads CASSATPYEQYF. The CDR3 DNA follows: TGTGCCAGCAGCGCCACGCCCTACGAGCAGTACTTC.

The rearrangement uses TRBV18 and TRBJ2-1; possible D gene TRBD2, 5 bases. CDR1 and CDR2 (germline): KGHSH, LQKENI. Trimming cost V 3 bases and J 6 bases, with 9 bases left between them. The CDR3 covers 13 residues. This CDR3 is CASSPGAGNEQFF. CDR3 sequence (DNA): TGTGCCAGCTCACCGGGCGCGGGCAATGAGCAGTTCTTC. Based on the CDR3 plus reference TRBV18 and TRBJ2-1, the full variable domain is NAGVMQNPRHLVRRRGQEARLRCSPMKGHSHVYWYRQLPEEGLKFMVYLQKENIIDESGMPKERFSAEFPKEGPSILRIQQVVRGDSAAYFCASSPGAGNEQFFGPGTRLTVL.

The V call is TRBV6-6, the J call TRBJ1-1; no definite D call. The V end was cut by 6 bases, the J end by 1 base, with 18 bases between. Germline lookup yields CDR1 MNHNY and CDR2 SVGAGI (reference sequence). This CDR3 comprises 16 residues. DNA for the CDR3: TGTGCCAGCAGCGACCCACTTACGGCCGGGAACACTGAAGCTTTCTTT. Residues: CASSDPLTAGNTEAFF.

The J gene is TRBJ2-4, the V gene TRBV28, with unresolved D. Deletions cut 2 bases from V and 7 bases from J, with 15 bases between. Germline lookup yields CDR1 MDHEN and CDR2 SYDVKM. The CDR3 is 15 residues long. CDR3 DNA sequence: TGTGCCAGCAGTTTAGGTTTCTTGCAATTGAACATTCAGTACTTC. It translates to CASSLGFLQLNIQYF.

V usage is TRBV20-1 and J usage is TRBJ2-1; 11 bases agree with TRBD2. CDR1 DFQATT and CDR2 SNEGSKA come from the germline V gene (reference sequence). J gave up 12 bases and V 6 bases, and 4 bases lay outside the gene matches. This CDR3 has 11 residues. The CDR3 DNA reads as TGCAGTGCAGGCCTAGCGGGAGGGCAGTTCTTC. It specifies CSAGLAGGQFF.

This clone was seen just once. CDR3 in amino acids: CASSSPGGDSSYEQYV. CDR3 in DNA: TGTGCCAGCAGCTCCCCCGGCGGGGATAGCTCCTACGAGCAGTACGTC. V is TRBV12-1 and J is TRBJ2-7; TRBD2 was called by the table and not checked on the DNA. TRBV12-1 is a documented pseudogene. CDR3 size: 16 residues.

The rearrangement joins TRBV6-5 to TRBJ1-2; D is undetermined. The CDR3 is made up of 13 amino acids. V was trimmed by 4 bases and J by 8 bases, leaving 14 bases between them. Per the germline V gene, CDR1 is MNHEY and CDR2 is SVGAGI. The CDR3 sequence is CASSSGWAGGYTF. CDR3 coding DNA: TGTGCCAGCAGTTCGGGTTGGGCCGGGGGCTACACCTTC.

This chain connects TRBV21-1 to TRBJ1-1; TRBD1 was called by the table and not checked on the DNA. TRBV21-1 is a pseudogene. CDR3 length: 15 amino acids. The CDR3 region is CASSKGPGFRTEAFF. The CDR3 region has the DNA TGTGCCAGCAGCAAAGGGCCAGGGTTCCGCACTGAAGCTTTCTTT.

CDR3 coding DNA: TGTGCCAGCAGCGTGGGACAGTTATACGGCTACACCTTC. Translated, it gives CASSVGQLYGYTF. The chain has TRBV11-2 and TRBJ1-2, with 7 bases aligning to TRBD1. The V gene's germline CDR1 is SGHAT and CDR2 FQNNGV. This CDR3 is 13 amino acids long. V was clipped by 5 bases and J by 8 bases; unmatched bases: 8.